This entry describes one T cell receptor (beta chain). The target antigen is unknown. Germline V gives CDR1 MNHEY, CDR2 SMNVEV (reference sequence). CDR3 size: 15 residues. V shed 6 bases and J 5 bases; nucleotides not matched to a gene: 6. These data come from a study of OX40 agonist ivuxolimab in advanced cancers. Study information: Patients received ivuxolimab, an agonistic anti-OX40 (CD134) antibody.

Samples were taken at baseline and on day 1 of cycles 4 and 7. Whole-study results and caveats: Partial responders at 0.1-3.0 mg/kg showed near-lowest clonal expansion.

Profiled with immunoSEQ multiplex PCR; TCRdb holds only in-frame clones, not every one. The sample holds about 35,000 clones; around 93% are singletons and the top ten take about 33%. The origin of this receptor is an adult with an advanced solid tumor such as melanoma, head and neck, liver or kidney cancer. This rearrangement joins TRBV27 to TRBJ2-1; the match to TRBD2 covers 11 bases. The sample consisted of CD4+ or CD8+ T cells sorted from blood, taken in a trial of the OX40 agonist ivuxolimab. CDR3 DNA sequence: TGTGCCAGCAGCGCCGGGACTAGCGGAAACAATGAGCAGTTCTTC. Protein: CASSAGTSGNNEQFF.